Listed below are T cell receptor beta chains from one sample, sequenced in a study of cytomegalovirus exposure and HLA in healthy donors. Repertoires were generated with immunoSEQ multiplex PCR, while TCRdb's copy carries only in-frame clones and drops some. The repertoire holds about 150,000 clones, with 70% to 90% as singletons. What was sequenced was PBMCs. The receptors come from a woman aged 25 to 39 in good health and CMV-seropositive. The CDR3 runs from the conserved cysteine through the conserved F or W. Clone size appears in some rows only: once, few, many, or a class for an expanded clone.

clone_size	v_call	cdr3_aa
-	TRBV18	CASSPMTGGPNQKLFF
-	TRBV9	CASSGVTGGADEQYF
-	TRBV6-1	CASRAQRRDRLLYTF
-	TRBV7-9	CASSLAGTSGRAGYNEQFF
-	TRBV5-8	CASSLDRWQGAIYGYTF
-	TRBV5-1	CASSFWVGGSYEQYF
once	TRBV11-2	CASRALRDYGYTF
-	TRBV28	CASSSRGAGNTIYF
-	TRBV7-7	CASSADRNTEAFF
once	TRBV2	CASSRDRSNQPQHF
-	TRBV19	CASSSGGEVTDTQYF
-	TRBV29-1	CSVRGARSGELFF
-	TRBV5-1	CASSDGNQETQYF
once	TRBV27	CASSLGRGAGYTF
once	TRBV28	CASSPGQGVVTEAFF
-	TRBV5-4	CASSLGEGEQYF
-	TRBV5-1	CASSPRTASSYEQYF
-	TRBV15	CATSRTPGQGSGGELFF
few	TRBV2	CASNREGNEKLFF
-	TRBV9	CASSSGTGFNEQFF
-	TRBV5-4	CASSRAGYQETQYF
-	TRBV2	CASSELAGLYNEQFF
-	TRBV18	CASSPSDTQYF
-	TRBV7-6	CASSRGGTSYYEQYF
-	TRBV6-5	CASSYSGGANTGELFF
few	TRBV6-1	CASSFGQGTYEQYF
-	TRBV28	CASSLVFFNNEQYF
-	TRBV11-2	CASSLVEGNEQFF
once	TRBV5-1	CASSLIPGKTDTQYF
-	TRBV28	CASSLGTGNTEAFF
-	TRBV15	CATSRGGLNTEAFF
-	TRBV9	CASSEGGTYSYEQYF
-	TRBV4-2	CASSQDLYASGGASVDEQFF
-	TRBV5-1	CASSFEDSPNTEAFF
once	TRBV27	CASSLLGGASGELFF
-	TRBV29-1	CSASDRGESGNTIYF
-	TRBV5-8	CASSLEAGAYEQYF
-	TRBV11-2	CASSPTSGPQETQYF
-	TRBV4-2	CASSPRGTSGVISYEQYF
-	TRBV5-1	CASSLNRGYEQYF
-	TRBV18	CASSPPSVSYEQYF
-	TRBV6-4	CASSERGYTDTQYF
-	TRBV6-1	CASIPGQYFTDTQYF
few	TRBV21-1	CASSKELATSTDTQYF
-	TRBV18	CASSGGRGETEGYTF
-	TRBV7-3	CASSLEQGAEYEQYF
-	TRBV13	CASSLAGSGLAEDNEQFF
-	TRBV6-5	CASSYDTSINYGYTF
-	TRBV10-2	CASSDRLRFWAEQFF
-	TRBV5-6	CASSSGTNSYEQYF